The 18 T cell receptor beta chains below were found in one sample sequenced in a study of sequential checkpoint blockade in melanoma. The protocol was immunoSEQ multiplex PCR, while the TCRdb copy is restricted to in-frame clones and leaves out a portion. The table lists roughly 9,800 clones, approximately 82% of them singletons. Treatment meaning: randomized to nivolumab then ipilimumab (arm A) or the reverse (arm B). The source material was CD8+ T cells sorted from blood (inferred from file names), sampled from a patient given nivolumab and ipilimumab in sequence. The receptors shown here come from a human donor with melanoma.

As regards this clone: One junction end does not reproduce the germline sequence, and a read error may be involved. Other nucleotide sequences in the sample specify the same CDR3. The rearrangement links TRBV27 to TRBJ2-3, with 7 bases matching TRBD2. The CDR3 totals 12 residues. CDR1 and CDR2 (germline): MNHEY, SMNVEV (reference sequence). This CDR3 is CASSPGGDTQYF. In DNA, the CDR3 is TGCGCCAGCAGTCCGGGGGGAGATACGCAGTATTTT.

CDR3 sequence: CASSVEGPEGYTF. The CDR3 DNA follows: TGTGCCAGCAGCGTAGAGGGGCCAGAGGGCTACACCTTC. This chain uses TRBV9 with TRBJ1-2; D perhaps matches TRBD1 (5 bases). With 0 bases removed from V and 8 bases from J, the gap between germline ends came to 11 bases. Germline V CDR1 and CDR2: SGDLS, YYNGEE. The CDR3 is made up of 13 amino acids.

This clone showed up just a few times. The chain joins TRBV7-2 to TRBJ2-7; D is perhaps TRBD2 (6 bases). The germline V gene has CDR1 SGHTA and CDR2 FQGNSA. The CDR3 runs to 14 residues. V lost 4 bases and J 7 bases, leaving 17 bases between the germline ends. Written as DNA, the CDR3 is TGTGCCAGCAGCTATGGAGGGACCCTTGGGGAGCAGTACTTC. Protein product: CASSYGGTLGEQYF.

This clone is medium-sized by share. V usage is TRBV5-6 and J usage is TRBJ2-1, with D hard to call. V shed 1 base and J shed 0 bases, with 5 bases lying between them. CDR1 SGHDT and CDR2 YYEEEE come from the germline V gene. This CDR3 has 14 residues. The CDR3 is CASSLYSSYNEQFF. In DNA form, the CDR3 reads TGTGCCAGCAGCTTGTATAGCTCCTACAATGAGCAGTTCTTC. The full variable domain, in which reference TRBV5-6 and TRBJ2-1 provide the parts outside the CDR3, is DAGVTQSPTHLIKTRGQQVTLRCSPKSGHDTVSWYQQALGQGPQFIFQYYEEEERQRGNFPDRFSGHQFPNYSSELNVNALLLGDSALYLCASSLYSSYNEQFFGPGTRLTVL.

The chain recombines TRBV30 with TRBJ2-7; 8 bases match TRBD2. The ends lost 3 bases at V and 1 base at J; junction bases unmatched: 8. CDR3 length equals 15 residues. The germline gives CDR1 GTSNPN, CDR2 SVGIG (reference sequence). The CDR3 coding sequence is TGTGCCTGGAGGGCCGTAGCGGGGATGTCCTACGAGCAGTACTTC. This codes for CAWRAVAGMSYEQYF.

Only one count was recorded for this clone. This rearrangement joins TRBV7-2 to TRBJ2-1; the match to TRBD2 covers 12 bases. This CDR3 has 16 residues. CDR1 and CDR2 from the germline V gene are SGHTA and FQGNSA. The J segment lost 3 bases and the V segment lost 5 bases, leaving 5 bases of the junction unmatched. This CDR3 is CASSPLAGGFYNEQFF. The CDR3 bases are TGTGCCAGCAGCCCACTAGCGGGAGGCTTCTACAATGAGCAGTTCTTC.

The chain is built from TRBV30 and TRBJ2-1; D call uncertain. This CDR3 spans 8 amino acids. V was clipped by 8 bases and J by 14 bases, with 10 bases between them. Germline V gene data show CDR1 as GTSNPN and CDR2 as SVGIG (reference sequence). DNA of the CDR3: TGTGCCGTTAATACTGAGTTCTTC. Protein product: CAVNTEFF.

The CDR3: CASSEEGNSNQPQHF. The CDR3 DNA reads as TGTGCCAGCAGTGAAGAGGGGAATAGCAATCAGCCCCAGCATTTT. The V and J genes are TRBV2 and TRBJ1-5; D might be TRBD1 (5 bases). The germline gives CDR1 SNHLY, CDR2 FYNNEI. Trimming shortened V by 1 base and J by 0 bases, and 7 bases separated the two germline ends. The CDR3 length is 15 residues.

A word on this clone: Germline and junction disagree at one end, which may indicate a read error. The genes are TRBV27 and TRBJ2-3, with D uncertain. Germline-derived CDR1 and CDR2 are MNHEY and SMNVEV (reference sequence). This CDR3 is 14 amino acids long. CDR3 residues: CASSTGSIVDTQYF. Here the CDR3 DNA reads TGTGCTAGCAGTACGGGTAGTATCGTAGATACGCAGTATTTT.

The genes are TRBV23-1 and TRBJ2-1, with 8 bases aligning to TRBD2. TRBV23-1 falls under the ORF class, with uncertain function. The V gene end was trimmed by 3 bases and the J gene end by 4 bases; junction bases not matched to a gene: 11. This CDR3 region has 17 residues. CDR3 nucleotides: TGCGCCAGCAGTCACCCCCCCCGACTAGCGTTATACAATGAGCAGTTCTTC. Protein sequence: CASSHPPRLALYNEQFF.

The chain employs TRBV5-4 and TRBJ2-1, with 12 bases fitting TRBD2. With V trimmed by 4 bases and J by 6 bases, 5 bases remained unmatched. The germline CDR1 and CDR2 sequences are SGHNT and YYREEE (reference sequence). The CDR3 length is 15 residues. DNA for the CDR3: TGTGCCAGCAGCGACGGGACTAGCGGGCTCAATGAGCAGTTCTTC. This sequence encodes CASSDGTSGLNEQFF.

This clone was seen a single time. V gene TRBV28 combines with J gene TRBJ2-1; TRBD2 is a possible D gene (6 bases). Trimming removed 1 base from V and 0 bases from J, with 16 bases in between. The CDR3 runs to 18 residues. Germline V CDR1 and CDR2: MDHEN, SYDVKM. The CDR3 DNA reads as TGTGCCAGCAGTTTATATGTGGCTACCGGGAGCTCCTACAATGAGCAGTTCTTC. Translation: CASSLYVATGSSYNEQFF. Together with reference TRBV28 and TRBJ2-1, the CDR3 gives the full variable domain: DVKVTQSSRYLVKRTGEKVFLECVQDMDHENMFWYRQDPGLGLRLIYFSYDVKMKEKGDIPEGYSVSREKKERFSLILESASTNQTSMYLCASSLYVATGSSYNEQFFGPGTRLTVL.

This chain joins TRBV7-9 and TRBJ1-1; D is uncertain. With 4 bases removed from V and 8 bases from J, the gap between germline ends came to 11 bases. Germline V gene lookup returns CDR1 SEHNR and CDR2 FQNEAQ (reference sequence). CDR3 length: 12 residues. The CDR3 loop reads CASSSIQEEAFF. CDR3 in DNA: TGTGCCAGCAGCTCGATACAAGAAGAAGCTTTCTTT.

The gene calls are TRBV9 and TRBJ2-7; TRBD1 aligns across 7 bases. The CDR3 spans 17 residues. V was pared by 3 bases and J by 2 bases, with 14 bases of the junction left unmatched. Per the germline V gene, CDR1 is SGDLS and CDR2 is YYNGEE. CDR3 amino acids: CASSATALGTAPYEQYF. CDR3 bases: TGTGCCAGCAGCGCCACAGCCCTAGGGACAGCCCCCTACGAGCAGTACTTC.

The V gene is TRBV27, the J gene TRBJ2-7; 7 bases line up with TRBD2. This CDR3 has 13 amino acids. Germline CDR1 and CDR2: MNHEY and SMNVEV (reference sequence). Trimming cost V 7 bases and J 3 bases; bases outside gene matches: 6. CDR3 sequence (DNA): TGTGCCAGCAAAGGTGCTAGCGGCTACGAGCAGTACTTC. Its protein product is CASKGASGYEQYF.

The gene calls are TRBV27 and TRBJ2-5; 13 nucleotides line up with TRBD2. Germline V CDR1 and CDR2: MNHEY, SMNVEV (reference sequence). CDR3 length equals 20 residues. The J segment lost 5 bases and the V segment lost 4 bases, leaving 19 bases of the junction unmatched. CDR3 protein: CASSSGGVIGLAGVYETQYF. DNA for the CDR3: TGTGCCAGCAGTTCGGGGGGGGTAATTGGACTAGCGGGAGTATACGAGACCCAGTACTTC.

The chain couples TRBV28 to TRBJ2-7; TRBD2 aligns across 7 bases. In germline, CDR1 is MDHEN, CDR2 SYDVKM. V gave up 6 bases and J gave up 3 bases; unmatched junction bases: 11. The CDR3 totals 15 residues. The CDR3: CASSPGSGIDYEQYF. The CDR3 region has the DNA TGTGCCAGCAGCCCCGGCAGCGGGATTGACTACGAGCAGTACTTC.

The V gene is TRBV7-9, the J gene TRBJ2-1, with 8 bases lining up with TRBD2. The J segment lost 8 bases and the V segment lost 4 bases, leaving 10 bases of the junction unmatched. This CDR3 is 15 amino acids long. Germline CDR1 reads SEHNR; CDR2 reads FQNEAQ (reference sequence). The CDR3 nucleotides are TGTGCCAGCAGCTCCCCACTAGCGGCCTTCTATGAGCAGTTCTTC. Encoded protein: CASSSPLAAFYEQFF. The entire variable domain, with the rest obtained from reference TRBV7-9 and TRBJ2-1, is as follows: DTGVSQNPRHKITKRGQNVTFRCDPISEHNRLYWYRQTLGQGPEFLTYFQNEAQLEKSRLLSDRFSAERPKGSFSTLEIQRTEQGDSAMYLCASSSPLAAFYEQFFGPGTRLTVL.